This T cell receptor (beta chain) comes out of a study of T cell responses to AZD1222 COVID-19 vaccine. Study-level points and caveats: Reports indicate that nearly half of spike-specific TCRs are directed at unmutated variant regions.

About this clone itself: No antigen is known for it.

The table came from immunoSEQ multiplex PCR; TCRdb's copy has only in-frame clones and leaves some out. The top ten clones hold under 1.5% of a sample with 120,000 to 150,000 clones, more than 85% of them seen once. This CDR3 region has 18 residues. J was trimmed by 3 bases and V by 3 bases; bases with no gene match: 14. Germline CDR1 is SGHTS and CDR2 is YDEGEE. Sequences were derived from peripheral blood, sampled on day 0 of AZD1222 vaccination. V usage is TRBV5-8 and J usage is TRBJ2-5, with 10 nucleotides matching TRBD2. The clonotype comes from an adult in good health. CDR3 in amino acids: CASSSWVGLAGEEETQYF. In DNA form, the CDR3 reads TGTGCCAGCAGCTCTTGGGTGGGCCTAGCGGGAGAGGAAGAGACCCAGTACTTC.